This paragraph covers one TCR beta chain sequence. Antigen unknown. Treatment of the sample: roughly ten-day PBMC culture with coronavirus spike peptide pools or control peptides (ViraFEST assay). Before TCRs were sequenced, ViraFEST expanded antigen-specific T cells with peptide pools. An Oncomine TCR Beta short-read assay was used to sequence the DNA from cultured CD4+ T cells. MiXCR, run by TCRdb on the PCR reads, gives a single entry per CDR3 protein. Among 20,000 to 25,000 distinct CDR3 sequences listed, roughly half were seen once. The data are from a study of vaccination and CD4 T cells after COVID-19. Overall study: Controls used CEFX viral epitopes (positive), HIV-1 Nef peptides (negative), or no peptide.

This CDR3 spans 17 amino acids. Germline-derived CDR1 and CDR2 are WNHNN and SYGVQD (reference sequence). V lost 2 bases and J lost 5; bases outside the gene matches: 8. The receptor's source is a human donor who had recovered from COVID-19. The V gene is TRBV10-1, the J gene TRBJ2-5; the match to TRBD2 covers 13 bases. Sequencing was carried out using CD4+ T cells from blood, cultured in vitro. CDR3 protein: CASSEGRTSGSRETQYF. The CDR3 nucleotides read TGCGCCAGCAGTGAGGGTAGGACTAGCGGGAGTCGGGAGACCCAGTACTTC.